This is a list of T cell receptor beta chains from one sample in a study of T-cell memory formation after mild COVID-19. From the 5' RACE reads, TCRdb called clonotypes with MiXCR, one entry per CDR3 protein. The table has a few hundred thousand distinct CDR3 sequences, approximately 19% seen once. Sequencing used PBMCs or a T cell subset sorted from them (not recorded which). Receptors originate from a man aged 18 to 30 who had mild COVID-19 (a few samples of this study predate the infection). Cell type and time point are not known. The CDR3 runs from the conserved cysteine through the conserved F or W. D genes are given only for firm matches. Clone size, where shown, is once, few, many, or a class for clones that have expanded.

CDR3 DNA	CDR3 protein	D gene	J gene	clone size	V gene
TGCGCCAGCAGCTTGGGGTTTGTAGAGAAAGAACCAGATACGCAGTATTTT	CASSLGFVEKEPDTQYF	.	TRBJ2-3	.	TRBV5-1
TGTGCCAGCAGTTACGGGGACAGGGGGCCCCAAGAGACCCAGTACTTC	CASSYGDRGPQETQYF	TRBD1	TRBJ2-5	once	TRBV6-2/TRBV6-3
TGCAGCGTAAGCGAGCTGGACGAGCAGTACTTC	CSVSELDEQYF	.	TRBJ2-7	few	TRBV29-1
TGTGCCACCAGTGACACCTCCTATAATTCACCCCTCCACTTT	CATSDTSYNSPLHF	.	TRBJ1-6	few	TRBV24-1
TGCAGTGCGCAAACCGGGACAAATAGTAAGCAGTACTTC	CSAQTGTNSKQYF	.	TRBJ2-7	.	TRBV20-1
TGTGCCAGCAGCTTGGGTAAGGGGATCTACGAGCAGTACTTC	CASSLGKGIYEQYF	.	TRBJ2-7	few	TRBV5-4
TGTGCCAGCACTGAACCCGGGACAGTGGATTCACCCCTCCACTTT	CASTEPGTVDSPLHF	TRBD1	TRBJ1-6	few	TRBV6-6
TGTGCCAGCAGCTTGGCCCGCGGACAGGGTTTGTCTGGGGCCAACGTCCTGACTTTC	CASSLARGQGLSGANVLTF	TRBD1	TRBJ2-6	few	TRBV5-5
TGTGCCAGCAGTTATCGGAGACCTGGGAATAATTCACCCCTCCACTTT	CASSYRRPGNNSPLHF	.	TRBJ1-6	.	TRBV6-2/TRBV6-3
TGCGCCAGCAGCCAGCTCGCACAGGGGGGACGAGAGACCCAGTACTTC	CASSQLAQGGRETQYF	TRBD1	TRBJ2-5	.	TRBV4-1
TGCAGCGTTGAGGGAGGGCAGGACCTTGTCTTC	CSVEGGQDLVF	.	TRBJ1-2	.	TRBV29-1
TGTGCCAGTAGTCTCGCGTCCGGGGAGCTGTTTTTT	CASSLASGELFF	.	TRBJ2-2	many	TRBV19
TGCGCCAGCAGGGGCCGATGGACCCAGTACTTC	CASRGRWTQYF	.	TRBJ2-5	.	TRBV4-1
TGTGCCAGCAGTTACGGAGAAGGATCGGGTTCACCCCTCCACTTT	CASSYGEGSGSPLHF	.	TRBJ1-6	.	TRBV6-5
TGTGCCAGCAGCGGGGGTCTGGTGGAGACCCAGTACTTC	CASSGGLVETQYF	.	TRBJ2-5	many	TRBV3-1
TGTGCCAGCAGTTACTCGATCCTAGGAGAGACCCAGTACTTC	CASSYSILGETQYF	.	TRBJ2-5	few	TRBV6-5
TGTGCCAGCAGCTGGGGGGGCAATCAGCCCCAGCATTTT	CASSWGGNQPQHF	.	TRBJ1-5	.	TRBV7-8
TGTGCCAGCAGCTTAGAAGTTGGACTAGCGACCCAAGAGACCCAGTACTTC	CASSLEVGLATQETQYF	TRBD2	TRBJ2-5	.	TRBV7-6
TGTGCCAGTAGTATCTCTCTCTTAGGGAGCCGGGACAGCAGAGACAATGAGCAGTTCTTC	CASSISLLGSRDSRDNEQFF	TRBD1	TRBJ2-1	.	TRBV19
TGTGCCAGCAGTTTAATTGGTAGCGGGGGGGCAGATACGCAGTATTTT	CASSLIGSGGADTQYF	TRBD2	TRBJ2-3	many	TRBV12-3/TRBV12-4
TGCGCCAGCAGCCAAGTTCGTCACTACAATGAGCAGTTCTTC	CASSQVRHYNEQFF	.	TRBJ2-1	few	TRBV4-3
TGTGCCAGCAGCGCGCGTATTCAGGGCACTGAAGCTTTCTTT	CASSARIQGTEAFF	.	TRBJ1-1	.	TRBV9
TGTGCCAGCAGCAAAGAGGAGGGGGATAACACTGAAGCTTTCTTT	CASSKEEGDNTEAFF	.	TRBJ1-1	few	TRBV21-1
TGTGCCAGCAGCTTAGCGCCAACAGGCTCCCAAGAGACCCAGTACTTC	CASSLAPTGSQETQYF	.	TRBJ2-5	.	TRBV7-7
TGTGCCAGCAGCCAAAGATCGGCCGGGACCCAGTACTTC	CASSQRSAGTQYF	.	TRBJ2-5	many	TRBV12-3/TRBV12-4
TGCAGTGCTGCGGACGGGACCTCCTACGAGCAGTACTTC	CSAADGTSYEQYF	.	TRBJ2-7	few	TRBV20-1
TGTGCCAGCTTCTCTTGGATTCGCTCTGGGGCCAACGTCCTGACTTTC	CASFSWIRSGANVLTF	.	TRBJ2-6	few	TRBV28
TGTGCCAGCAGCCGGCTAAGGGCAACTAATGAAAAACTGTTTTTT	CASSRLRATNEKLFF	.	TRBJ1-4	.	TRBV14
TGTGCCAGCAGCTTAATCGGGACAACGGGATCCGGAAACACCATATATTTT	CASSLIGTTGSGNTIYF	.	TRBJ1-3	.	TRBV5-6
TGTGCCAGTACTCAAACAGGGGCCACAGATACGCAGTATTTT	CASTQTGATDTQYF	TRBD1	TRBJ2-3	.	TRBV19
TGTGCCAGCACCGACCAAACTGCTGACACAGATACGCAGTATTTT	CASTDQTADTDTQYF	.	TRBJ2-3	few	TRBV7-2
TGTGCCAGCAGCCGTGCGGGACAGACTTACAATGAGCAGTTCTTC	CASSRAGQTYNEQFF	.	TRBJ2-1	.	TRBV6-2/TRBV6-3
TGTGCCAGCAGTGAATGGGGGTATACAGATACGCAGTATTTT	CASSEWGYTDTQYF	.	TRBJ2-3	.	TRBV6-1
TGTGCCAGCAGGGACGGGACTGAGTGGCGGACCCAGTACTTC	CASRDGTEWRTQYF	.	TRBJ2-5	.	TRBV6-2/TRBV6-3
TGCAGTGCTAGCCCGGTTGGCAGACAACTATACGAGCAGTACTTC	CSASPVGRQLYEQYF	.	TRBJ2-7	few	TRBV20-1
TGCAGTGCTAGAGATTCTAGCGGAGCATACAATGAGCAGTTCTTC	CSARDSSGAYNEQFF	TRBD2	TRBJ2-1	many	TRBV20-1
TGTGCCAGCAGTGATAGCGGGGGTTACTACAATGAGCAGTTCTTC	CASSDSGGYYNEQFF	TRBD2	TRBJ2-1	many	TRBV12-3/TRBV12-4
TGTGCCAGCAGTGATGGAGAAATTCGGGACAGGGTTGTTTGGGGGGACTCTCAGCCCCAGCATTTT	CASSDGEIRDRVVWGDSQPQHF	TRBD1	TRBJ1-5	many	TRBV6-1
TGTGCCAGCAGCATTACCGGGACATATTCTGGCTACACCTTC	CASSITGTYSGYTF	.	TRBJ1-2	few	TRBV7-9
TGCAGTGCTAGAGAGGGCACGAACACTGAAGCTTTCTTT	CSAREGTNTEAFF	.	TRBJ1-1	few	TRBV20-1
TGTGCCAGCAGCCCGCTAGACAGGGTTGATACCTTC	CASSPLDRVDTF	TRBD1	TRBJ1-2	.	TRBV7-2
TGTGCCAGCAGTCAACAGGGGGGCGAGCAGTACTTC	CASSQQGGEQYF	TRBD1	TRBJ2-7	.	TRBV12-3/TRBV12-4
TGTGCCAGCTCGGCTATTGGGGAGACCCAGTACTTC	CASSAIGETQYF	.	TRBJ2-5	many	TRBV12-3/TRBV12-4
TGCGCCAGCAGCTTGCCGGTGAGGGCGACAGGGGAGGTATCGGACACTGAAGCTTTCTTT	CASSLPVRATGEVSDTEAFF	TRBD1	TRBJ1-1	many	TRBV5-1
TGCAGTGCAAGAACAGGGGGAGAGGCCGGGGAGCTGTTTTTT	CSARTGGEAGELFF	TRBD1	TRBJ2-2	few	TRBV20-1
TGTGCCACCCAGGGACAGGGAGGTGGGGAGACCCAGTACTTC	CATQGQGGGETQYF	TRBD1	TRBJ2-5	few	TRBV11-2
TGTGCCAGCACCCATCTCCAGGGAAACACCGGGGAGCTGTTTTTT	CASTHLQGNTGELFF	.	TRBJ2-2	.	TRBV6-2/TRBV6-3
TGTGCCAGCAGTTTAAGGGGGGGTCCCACCTACGAGCAGTACTTC	CASSLRGGPTYEQYF	.	TRBJ2-7	.	TRBV12-3/TRBV12-4
TGTGCCAGCAGCTTAGACATCGGAGATACGCAGTATTTT	CASSLDIGDTQYF	.	TRBJ2-3	few	TRBV7-2
TGCAGTGCAAATGGGGTCGGAAACACCATATATTTT	CSANGVGNTIYF	.	TRBJ1-3	few	TRBV20-1
TGTGCCAGCTCGGCGGAGGACACCATATATTTT	CASSAEDTIYF	.	TRBJ1-3	.	TRBV18
TGCGCCAGCAGCCAAGCGACTAGCGGATACACCGGGGAGCTGTTTTTT	CASSQATSGYTGELFF	TRBD2	TRBJ2-2	few	TRBV4-3
TGCAGTGCTAGAGATGGGGCCAGGGCCTATAATTCACCCCTCCACTTT	CSARDGARAYNSPLHF	.	TRBJ1-6	many	TRBV20-1
TGTGCCAGCACCCCCGGACGAAGCGGGGGAATGGATACGCAGTATTTT	CASTPGRSGGMDTQYF	TRBD2	TRBJ2-3	once	TRBV7-3